This T cell receptor beta chain was found in a study of cytomegalovirus exposure and HLA in healthy donors. CDR3 length: 14 residues. Germline V CDR1 and CDR2: SGHRS, YFSETQ. Trimming took 5 bases from V and 4 from J, leaving 15 bases between them. This clone is a singleton in its sample. Assay used: immunoSEQ multiplex PCR; TCRdb lists only in-frame clones, some missing. The sample consists of 150,000 to 200,000 clones, 87% of them appearing once. Specimen: PBMCs. This sequence was found in a woman younger than 45 in good health and CMV-seronegative. The genes are TRBV5-1 and TRBJ1-1; D possibly corresponds to TRBD1 (5 bases). The CDR3 DNA sequence: TGCGCCAGCAGTGAGCAGGGTGTTGGCACTGAAGCTTTCTTT. Its translation: CASSEQGVGTEAFF.